The source of this T cell receptor beta chain is a study of T cells in Graves' hyperthyroidism and ophthalmopathy. This clonotype was counted many times. Those patients with uncontrolled infection, other autoimmune disease, pregnancy or lactation were excluded. The V and J ends lost 5 bases and 0 bases, in that order; junction bases with no gene match: 16. The CDR3 has 20 residues. Researchers took RNA transcripts and amplified the TCR beta CDR3 regions from them. The HTBI set primed first-round TCR CDR3 RT-PCR. TCRdb independently ran MiXCR on the multiplex PCR reads; one entry per CDR3 protein. The table records more than 300,000 distinct CDR3 sequences, approximately 14% of them present only once.

The chain is built from TRBV12-3 or TRBV12-4 and TRBJ2-1, with 10 bases identical to TRBD2. The receptor was isolated from a woman under 40 with Graves' ophthalmopathy. The sample consisted of blood. The CDR3 spells CASSPTGGSSGGFSYNEQFF. CDR3 sequence (DNA): TGTGCCAGCAGTCCCACCGGGGGGTCTAGCGGGGGCTTCTCCTACAATGAGCAGTTCTTC.